This TCR beta chain was obtained from a study of Graves' ophthalmopathy and Graves' hyperthyroidism. The study, taken as a whole, reports: Detected in blood as well were most expanded thyroid clonotypes with frequency above 0.001.

Per the germline V gene, CDR1 is MNHNS and CDR2 is SASEGT. The CDR3 has 15 residues. TCR beta CDR3 regions were amplified from RNA transcripts. Second-round multiplex PCR came after first-round RT-PCR with HTBI primers. TCRdb used MiXCR to reprocess the multiplex PCR reads, holding one entry per CDR3 protein. The profile shows around 1,200,000 distinct CDR3 sequences, approximately 35% of them singletons. This clonotype was counted ten times or more. The target antigen is unknown. The junction and the germline gene differ at one end; a read error may be behind it. Other autoimmune diseases, uncontrolled infections, pregnancy or lactation led to the exclusion of patients.

Sequencing was performed on peripheral blood or thyroid tissue (not recorded which). The V and J genes are TRBV6-1 and TRBJ1-5; 7 bases line up with TRBD1. The receptor's source is an adult man with Graves' hyperthyroidism. CDR3 sequence: CASREGTVSNQPQHF. CDR3 in DNA: TGTGCCAGCAGAGAAGGGACAGTTAGCAATCAGCCCCAGCATTTT.